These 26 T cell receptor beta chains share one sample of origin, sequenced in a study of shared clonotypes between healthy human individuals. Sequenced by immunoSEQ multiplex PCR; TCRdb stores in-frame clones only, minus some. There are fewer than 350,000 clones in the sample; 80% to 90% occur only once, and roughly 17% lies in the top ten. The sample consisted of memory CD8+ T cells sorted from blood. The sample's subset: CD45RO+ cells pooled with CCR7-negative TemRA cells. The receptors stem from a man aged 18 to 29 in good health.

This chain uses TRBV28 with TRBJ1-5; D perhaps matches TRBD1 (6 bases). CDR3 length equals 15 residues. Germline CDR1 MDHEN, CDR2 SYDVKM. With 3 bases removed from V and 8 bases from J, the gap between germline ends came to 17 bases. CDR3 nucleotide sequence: TGTGCCAGCAGTTTTTCTGACAGGAATTATGAGCCCCAGCATTTT. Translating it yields CASSFSDRNYEPQHF.

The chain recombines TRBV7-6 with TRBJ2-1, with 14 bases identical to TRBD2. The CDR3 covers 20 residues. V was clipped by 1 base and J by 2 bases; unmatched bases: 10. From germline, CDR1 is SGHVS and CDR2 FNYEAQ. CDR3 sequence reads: CASSLEAKEGLAGAYNEQFF. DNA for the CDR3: TGTGCCAGCAGCTTAGAAGCGAAGGAGGGACTAGCGGGAGCCTACAATGAGCAGTTCTTC.

CDR3 nucleotide sequence: TGTGCCAGCAGCGTAGGAGCCCGGACAGGGTATGGCTACACCTTC. Translated, it gives CASSVGARTGYGYTF. The J gene is TRBJ1-2, the V gene TRBV9; the match to TRBD1 covers 8 bases. The V and J ends lost 0 bases and 5 bases, in that order; junction bases with no gene match: 6. CDR1 is SGDLS and CDR2 is YYNGEE in the germline V gene. The CDR3 length is 15 residues.

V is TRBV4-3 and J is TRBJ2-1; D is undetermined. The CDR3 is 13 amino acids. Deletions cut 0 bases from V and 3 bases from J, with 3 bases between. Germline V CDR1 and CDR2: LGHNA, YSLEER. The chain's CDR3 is CASSQEIYNEQFF. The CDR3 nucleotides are TGCGCCAGCAGCCAAGAAATCTACAATGAGCAGTTCTTC.

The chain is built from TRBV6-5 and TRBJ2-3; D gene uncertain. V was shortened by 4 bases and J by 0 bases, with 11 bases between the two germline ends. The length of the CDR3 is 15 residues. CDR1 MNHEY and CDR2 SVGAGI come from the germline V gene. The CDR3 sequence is CASSWSVSSTDTQYF. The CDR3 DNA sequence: TGTGCCAGCAGTTGGTCCGTGTCGAGCACAGATACGCAGTATTTT.

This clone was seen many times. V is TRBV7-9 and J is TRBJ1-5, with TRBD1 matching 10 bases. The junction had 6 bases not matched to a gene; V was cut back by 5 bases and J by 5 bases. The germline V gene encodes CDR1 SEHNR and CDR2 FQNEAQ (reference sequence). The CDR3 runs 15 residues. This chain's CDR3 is CASSRTTGGDQPQHF. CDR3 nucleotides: TGTGCCAGCAGCAGGACGACAGGGGGCGATCAGCCCCAGCATTTT.

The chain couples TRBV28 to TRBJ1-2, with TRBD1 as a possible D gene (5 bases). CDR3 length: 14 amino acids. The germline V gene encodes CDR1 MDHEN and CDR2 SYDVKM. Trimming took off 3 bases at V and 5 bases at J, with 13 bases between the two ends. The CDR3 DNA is TGTGCCAGCAGTTTGAGAGGGGCGGTGTATGGCTACACCTTC. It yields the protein CASSLRGAVYGYTF.

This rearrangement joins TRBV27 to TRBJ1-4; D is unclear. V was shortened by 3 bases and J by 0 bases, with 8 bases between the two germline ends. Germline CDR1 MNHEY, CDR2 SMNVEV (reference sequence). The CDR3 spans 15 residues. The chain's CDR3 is CASSFRRATNEKLFF. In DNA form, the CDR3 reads TGTGCCAGCAGTTTTCGTAGGGCAACTAATGAAAAACTGTTTTTT.

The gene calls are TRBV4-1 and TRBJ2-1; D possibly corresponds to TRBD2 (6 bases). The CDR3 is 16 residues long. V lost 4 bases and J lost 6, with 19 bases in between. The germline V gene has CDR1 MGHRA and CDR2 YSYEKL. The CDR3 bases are TGCGCCAGCAGCCCGTCTGACATCCGCGGGGTCAATGAGCAGTTCTTC. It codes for CASSPSDIRGVNEQFF.

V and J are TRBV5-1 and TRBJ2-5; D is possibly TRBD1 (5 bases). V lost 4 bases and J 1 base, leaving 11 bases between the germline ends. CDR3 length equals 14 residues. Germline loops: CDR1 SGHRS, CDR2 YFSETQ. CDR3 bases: TGCGCCAGCAGCCCACAGGCTGCCCAAGAGACCCAGTACTTC. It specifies CASSPQAAQETQYF. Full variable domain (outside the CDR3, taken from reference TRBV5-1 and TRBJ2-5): KAGVTQTPRYLIKTRGQQVTLSCSPISGHRSVSWYQQTPGQGLQFLFEYFSETQRNKGNFPGRFSGRQFSNSRSEMNVSTLELGDSALYLCASSPQAAQETQYFGPGTRLLVL.

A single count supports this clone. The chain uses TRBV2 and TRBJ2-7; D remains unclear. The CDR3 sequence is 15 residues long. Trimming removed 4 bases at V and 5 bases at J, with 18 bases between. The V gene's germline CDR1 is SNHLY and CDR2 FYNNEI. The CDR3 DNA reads TGTGCCAGCAGTGCCTCAATTCGGGTCGGTAACGAGCAGTACTTC. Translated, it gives CASSASIRVGNEQYF. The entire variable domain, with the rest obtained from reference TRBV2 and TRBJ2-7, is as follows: EPEVTQTPSHQVTQMGQEVILRCVPISNHLYFYWYRQILGQKVEFLVSFYNNEISEKSEIFDDQFSVERPDGSNFTLKIRSTKLEDSAMYFCASSASIRVGNEQYFGPGTRLTVT.

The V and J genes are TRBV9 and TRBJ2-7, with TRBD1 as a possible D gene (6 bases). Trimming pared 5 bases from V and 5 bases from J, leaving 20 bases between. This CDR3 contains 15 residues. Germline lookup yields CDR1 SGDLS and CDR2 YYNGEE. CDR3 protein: CASSQEGGVSHEQYF. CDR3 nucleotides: TGTGCCAGCAGTCAAGAAGGGGGAGTCTCACACGAGCAGTACTTC.

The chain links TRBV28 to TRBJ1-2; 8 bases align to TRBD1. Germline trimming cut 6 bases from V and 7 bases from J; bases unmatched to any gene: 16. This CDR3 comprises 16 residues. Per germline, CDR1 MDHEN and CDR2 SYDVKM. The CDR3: CASSRTRQGIIRGYTF. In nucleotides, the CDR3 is TGTGCCAGCAGCAGGACCCGACAGGGGATCATACGTGGCTACACCTTC.

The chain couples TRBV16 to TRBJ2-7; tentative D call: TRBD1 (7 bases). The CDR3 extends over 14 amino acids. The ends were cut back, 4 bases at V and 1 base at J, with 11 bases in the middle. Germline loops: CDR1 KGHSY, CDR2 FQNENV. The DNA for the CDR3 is TGTGCCAGCAGCCGCGGGACAGTTTCCTACGAGCAGTACTTC. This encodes CASSRGTVSYEQYF.

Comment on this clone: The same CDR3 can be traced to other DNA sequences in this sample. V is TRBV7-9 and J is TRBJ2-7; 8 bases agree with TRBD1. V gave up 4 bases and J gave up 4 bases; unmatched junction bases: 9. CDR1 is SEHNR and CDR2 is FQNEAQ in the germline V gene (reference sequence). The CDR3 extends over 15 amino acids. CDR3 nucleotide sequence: TGTGCCAGCAGCTCTGGACAGGGCAGTCCGTACGAGCAGTACTTC. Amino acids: CASSSGQGSPYEQYF.

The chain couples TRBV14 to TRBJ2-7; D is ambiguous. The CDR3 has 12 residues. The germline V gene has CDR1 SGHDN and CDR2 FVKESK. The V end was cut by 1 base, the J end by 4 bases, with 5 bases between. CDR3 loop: CASSQVRYEQYF. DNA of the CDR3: TGTGCCAGCAGCCAAGTCCGTTACGAGCAGTACTTC.

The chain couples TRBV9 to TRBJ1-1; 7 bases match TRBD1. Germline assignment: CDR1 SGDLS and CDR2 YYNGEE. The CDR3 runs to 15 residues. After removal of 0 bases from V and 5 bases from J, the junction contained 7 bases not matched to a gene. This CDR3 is CASSVEAGGGTEAFF. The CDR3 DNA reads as TGTGCCAGCAGCGTAGAGGCAGGGGGAGGTACTGAAGCTTTCTTT.

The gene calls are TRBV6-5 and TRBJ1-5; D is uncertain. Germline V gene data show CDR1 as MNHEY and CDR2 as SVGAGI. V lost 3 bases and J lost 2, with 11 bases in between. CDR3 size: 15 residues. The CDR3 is CASSYRAGGNQPQHF. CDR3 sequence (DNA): TGTGCCAGCAGTTATCGGGCCGGGGGCAATCAGCCCCAGCATTTT.

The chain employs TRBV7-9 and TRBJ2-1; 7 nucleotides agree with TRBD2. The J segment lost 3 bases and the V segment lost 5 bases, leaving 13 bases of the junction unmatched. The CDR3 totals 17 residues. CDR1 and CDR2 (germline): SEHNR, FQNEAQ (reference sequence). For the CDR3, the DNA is TGTGCCAGCAGCCCAGCCTTTGGGGAGGGTTTCTACAATGAGCAGTTCTTC. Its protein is CASSPAFGEGFYNEQFF.

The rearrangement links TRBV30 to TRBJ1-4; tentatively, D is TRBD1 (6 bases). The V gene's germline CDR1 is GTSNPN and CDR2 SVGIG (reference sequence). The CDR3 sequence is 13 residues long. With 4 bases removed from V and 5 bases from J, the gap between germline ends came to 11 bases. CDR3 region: CAWNGGANEKLFF. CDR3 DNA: TGTGCCTGGAACGGGGGGGCGAATGAAAAACTGTTTTTT.

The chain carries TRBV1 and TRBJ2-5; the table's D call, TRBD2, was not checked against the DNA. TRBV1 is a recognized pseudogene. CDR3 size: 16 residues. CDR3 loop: CTSSVESGFIQETQYF. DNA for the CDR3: TGCACCAGCAGCGTCGAGAGCGGGTTCATTCAAGAGACCCAGTACTTC.

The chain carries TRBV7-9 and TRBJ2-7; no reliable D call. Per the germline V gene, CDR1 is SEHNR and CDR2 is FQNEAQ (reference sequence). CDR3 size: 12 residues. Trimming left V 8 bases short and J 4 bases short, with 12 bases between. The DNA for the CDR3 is TGTGCCAGCGCCGACCCCTCATACGAGCAGTACTTC. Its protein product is CASADPSYEQYF.

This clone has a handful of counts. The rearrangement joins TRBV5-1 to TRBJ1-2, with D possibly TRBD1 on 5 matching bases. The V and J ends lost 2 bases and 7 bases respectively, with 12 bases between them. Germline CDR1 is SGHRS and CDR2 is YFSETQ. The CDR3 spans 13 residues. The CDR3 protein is CASSFWGGTGYTF. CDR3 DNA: TGCGCCAGCAGCTTCTGGGGAGGGACTGGCTACACCTTC.

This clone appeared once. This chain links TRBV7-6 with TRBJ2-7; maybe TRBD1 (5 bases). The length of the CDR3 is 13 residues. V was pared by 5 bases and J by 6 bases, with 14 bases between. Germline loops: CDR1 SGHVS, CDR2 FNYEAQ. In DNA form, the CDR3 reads TGTGCCAGCAGCCCCGAAGTAGGGGCCGAGCAGTACTTC. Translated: CASSPEVGAEQYF.

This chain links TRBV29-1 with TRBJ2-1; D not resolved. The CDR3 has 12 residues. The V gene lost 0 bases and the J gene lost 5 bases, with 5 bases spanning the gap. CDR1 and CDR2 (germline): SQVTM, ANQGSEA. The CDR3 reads CSVEDRDNEQFF. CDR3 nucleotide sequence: TGCAGCGTTGAAGATCGAGACAATGAGCAGTTCTTC.

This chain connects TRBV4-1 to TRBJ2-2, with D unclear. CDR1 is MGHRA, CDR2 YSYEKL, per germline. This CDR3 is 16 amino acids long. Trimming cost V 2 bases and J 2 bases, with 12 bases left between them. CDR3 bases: TGCGCCAGCAGCCAAATAAGGATTTCCAACACCGGGGAGCTGTTTTTT. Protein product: CASSQIRISNTGELFF.